This T cell receptor beta chain derives from a study of T cell responses to AZD1222 COVID-19 vaccine. V dropped 6 bases and J dropped 6 bases, with 16 bases sitting between them. The CDR3 is 14 residues long. Germline V CDR1 and CDR2: SGHNT, YYREEE (reference sequence). As concerns this clone: Its antigen is not identified.

Assay used: immunoSEQ multiplex PCR; TCRdb lists only in-frame clones, some missing. Of over 100,000 clones in the sample, approximately 91% were seen once. General study findings and limits: Baseline antibody screening turned up just five to seven seropositive AZD1222 recipients. Spike-specific TCR depth and breadth grew after two AZD1222 doses. Nearly half of unique spike-specific TCRs reportedly avoided B.1.351 and B.1.1.7 mutated regions.

The sample consisted of peripheral blood, taken 28 days after the second AZD1222 dose. The chain employs TRBV5-4 and TRBJ2-1; D gene unclear. This sequence was found in an adult who received the AZD1222 COVID-19 vaccine. Here the CDR3 reads CASNGPLRPNEQFF. CDR3 nucleotide sequence: TGTGCCAGCAACGGGCCCCTACGTCCCAATGAGCAGTTCTTC.